This T cell receptor beta chain is drawn from a study of cytomegalovirus exposure and HLA in healthy donors. Study-wide points: Common viral pathogens seemed, in a later analysis, to connect with several of the most significant clusters. Specificity of three CMV-associated chains for CMV antigens was verified in vitro.

With regard to this clone: The target antigen is unknown.

PCR amplification relied on 60 Vbeta primers (plus 13 Jbeta primers). Profiled with immunoSEQ multiplex PCR; TCRdb holds only in-frame clones, not every one. The profile covers roughly 250,000 clones, with 84% appearing a single time and 1.5% to 2% taken by the ten largest. Healthy bone marrow donors made up the donors. The CDR3 spans 14 residues. From germline, CDR1 is MNHNS and CDR2 SASEGT. J was trimmed by 8 bases and V by 6 bases; bases with no gene match: 4. The sequence was obtained from a woman between 35 and 50 years old in good health and CMV-seropositive. The sequencing sample was made of PBMCs. This chain links TRBV6-1 with TRBJ1-6, with 10 nucleotides matching TRBD1. CDR3 bases: TGTGCCAGCAGAACGGACAGGGGGGATTCACCCCTCCACTTT. Translation: CASRTDRGDSPLHF.